This is a list of T cell receptor beta chains from one sample in a study of blood T cell repertoires in COVID-19. Repertoires were generated with immunoSEQ multiplex PCR, while TCRdb's copy carries only in-frame clones and drops some. The sample carries just under 85,000 clones, around nine tenths recorded once. The sample taken for sequencing was peripheral blood. The receptors here all came from an elderly man with active or convalescent COVID-19. CDR3s include the opening cysteine and the closing phenylalanine or tryptophan. Each record gives: J gene, V gene, clone size, CDR3 protein. Clone sizes are given selectively: once, few, many, or a class where the clone is expanded.

TRBJ1-1 | TRBV9 | NA | CASSGDRGLTTEAFF
TRBJ1-4 | TRBV19 | few | CASSTRLPRTGEKLFF
TRBJ2-3 | TRBV6-5 | NA | CASRPAETTDTQYF
TRBJ2-5 | TRBV7-9 | NA | CASSSTGDLQETQYF
TRBJ1-2 | TRBV6-6 | NA | CASSYPDRRYGYTF
TRBJ1-5 | TRBV7-8 | NA | CASSPRAWAAYQPQHF
TRBJ1-1 | TRBV2 | NA | CASSGVYRNTEAFF
TRBJ2-1 | TRBV12-2 | NA | CASRFPSGPMSGRKFYNEQFF
TRBJ2-6 | TRBV18 | NA | CASSLSGANVLTF
TRBJ2-2 | TRBV7-7 | NA | CASSLKDYRPGTYTGELFF
TRBJ2-1 | TRBV19 | NA | CASSIATSGSSYNEQFF
TRBJ1-2 | TRBV19 | NA | CASCLKGALSGYTF
TRBJ2-2 | TRBV6-1 | NA | CASSEGGSNTGELFF
TRBJ2-5 | TRBV6-5 | NA | CASQRWGGRGETQYF
TRBJ1-3 | TRBV19 | NA | CASSTRQRESATIYF
TRBJ1-1 | TRBV6-5 | NA | CASSPLHITEAFF
TRBJ1-1 | TRBV28 | NA | CASSSTEEAFF
TRBJ1-1 | TRBV2 | NA | CASSPVGLLGTEAFF
TRBJ2-5 | TRBV6-6 | few | CASSPSTSGMYQETQYF
TRBJ2-3 | TRBV2 | NA | CASSGTSTDTQYF
TRBJ2-3 | TRBV24-1 | NA | CATSETTGPDTQYF
TRBJ1-2 | TRBV7-8 | NA | CASSLDGQGRIGYTF
TRBJ1-2 | TRBV3-1/TRBV3-2 | NA | CASSLGPRANYGYTF
TRBJ1-2 | TRBV25-1 | NA | CASSDLVGYTF
TRBJ1-3 | TRBV5-1 | NA | CASSWDSSSGNTIYF
TRBJ1-1 | TRBV5-1 | NA | CASSRRGDETEAFF
TRBJ1-3 | TRBV7-8 | few | CASSFISGNTIYF
TRBJ1-2 | TRBV3-1/TRBV3-2 | NA | CASSQQGRDYGYTF
TRBJ1-6 | TRBV5-1 | NA | CASSPTPGVDNSPLHF
TRBJ2-2 | TRBV9 | NA | CASNDQRITANTGELFF
TRBJ2-2 | TRBV28 | NA | CASSLTRGLYTGELFF
TRBJ2-2 | TRBV5-1 | NA | CASGQGRNTGELFF
TRBJ2-3 | TRBV7-9 | NA | CASSLVLAGGTDTQYF
TRBJ1-2 | TRBV19 | NA | CASRGTGGLGYTF
TRBJ1-4 | TRBV5-1 | once | CASSREEKSKLFF
TRBJ1-1 | TRBV18 | few | CASSPQSGAEAFF
TRBJ1-2 | TRBV2 | NA | CASNDRVEGYTF
TRBJ1-1 | TRBV3-1/TRBV3-2 | few | CASSPRFQGARTEAFF